These 10 T cell receptor beta chains were sequenced from one sample in a study of CD8+ T cells in alopecia areata. The sample's treatment: oral pan-JAK inhibitor, 5-10 mg twice daily. In each case, RNA was isolated and then reverse transcribed into cDNA as the sequencing template. Produced via immunoSEQ multiplex PCR; TCRdb's table is partial and in-frame only. The sample lists approximately 200,000 clones; 45% to 75% were seen once. The sample here was CD4+ T cells sorted from blood, taken at week 4, from a patient treated with tofacitinib. The receptors were sampled from a human donor with alopecia areata.

This clone was picked up one time. The V and J genes are TRBV2 and TRBJ2-5, with unresolved D. The germline CDR1 and CDR2 sequences are SNHLY and FYNNEI. The V end lost 4 bases, the J end lost 5 bases, and 5 bases lay between the germline ends. The CDR3 contains 11 residues. The CDR3 loop is CASSGSETQYF. CDR3 DNA sequence: TGTGCCAGCAGTGGTTCGGAGACCCAGTACTTC.

The V and J genes are TRBV30 and TRBJ1-5; a weak D match, TRBD1 (5 bases). Deletions cut 6 bases from V and 0 bases from J, with 15 bases between. The CDR3 contains 15 residues. Looked up from germline, CDR1 is GTSNPN and CDR2 is SVGIG (reference sequence). CDR3 DNA sequence: TGTGCCTGCTCAGGACATACCTATAGCAATCAGCCCCAGCATTTT. Its translation is CACSGHTYSNQPQHF.

The CDR3 protein is CASSLDTLGAGQHNEQFF. For the CDR3, the DNA is TGCGCCAGCAGCTTGGATACACTGGGAGCGGGACAGCACAATGAGCAGTTCTTC. The chain uses TRBV5-1 and TRBJ2-1; D might be TRBD1 or TRBD2, each matching 7 bases. The CDR3 consists of 18 residues. Germline V gene lookup returns CDR1 SGHRS and CDR2 YFSETQ. V lost 0 bases and J lost 5, with 21 bases in between.

The chain carries TRBV2 and TRBJ2-7; TRBD1 is a possible D gene (5 bases). The CDR3 is made up of 13 amino acids. Germline V gene data show CDR1 as SNHLY and CDR2 as FYNNEI. V was clipped by 2 bases and J by 12 bases, with 17 bases between them. CDR3 sequence (DNA): TGTGCCAGCAGTGAAAGAGGAGTGACAGTACCGTACTTC. Its translation is CASSERGVTVPYF.

There are a few counts of this clone. The CDR3: CSVLGIRDRDNEQYF. The CDR3, as DNA: TGCAGCGTTCTTGGGATAAGGGACAGGGACAACGAGCAGTACTTC. The V call is TRBV29-1, the J call TRBJ2-7; 9 bases are shared with TRBD1. Germline V gene sequence: CDR1 SQVTM, CDR2 ANQGSEA. The CDR3 extends over 15 amino acids. Germline trimming cut 5 bases from V and 5 bases from J; bases unmatched to any gene: 13.

The chain is built from TRBV11-2 and TRBJ2-5; D perhaps matches TRBD2 (7 bases). CDR1 SGHAT and CDR2 FQNNGV come from the germline V gene. V shed 5 bases and J shed 5 bases, with 18 bases lying between them. The CDR3 totals 15 residues. This CDR3 is CASSTARGREETQYF. The CDR3 DNA reads as TGTGCCAGCAGCACGGCGCGGGGGCGGGAGGAGACCCAGTACTTC. Full variable domain (rest looked up from reference TRBV11-2 and TRBJ2-5): EAGVAQSPRYKIIEKRQSVAFWCNPISGHATLYWYQQILGQGPKLLIQFQNNGVVDDSQLPKDRFSAERLKGVDSTLKIQPAKLEDSAVYLCASSTARGREETQYFGPGTRLLVL.

The rearrangement uses TRBV28 and TRBJ2-3; D may be TRBD2 (6 bases). Germline CDR1 MDHEN, CDR2 SYDVKM. V was cut by 6 bases and J by 9 bases, with 10 bases left in between. The CDR3 covers 11 residues. CDR3 nucleotide sequence: TGTGCCAGCAGCCTAGGAGGGACGCAGTATTTT. It translates to CASSLGGTQYF.

The chain has TRBV7-2 and TRBJ1-2; D ambiguous. There are 14 residues in the CDR3. The V gene's germline CDR1 is SGHTA and CDR2 FQGNSA. V was pared by 2 bases and J by 1 base, with 8 bases between. The CDR3 DNA is TGTGCCAGCAGCTTAAATCGTAATAACTATGGCTACACCTTC. It is translated as CASSLNRNNYGYTF.

This clone has just a few counts. This chain joins TRBV2 and TRBJ1-1, with a tentative D call TRBD1 (5 bases). The CDR3 sequence is 14 residues long. V was shortened by 0 bases and J by 5 bases, with 10 bases between the two germline ends. CDR1 and CDR2 (germline): SNHLY, FYNNEI. CDR3: CASSEAAGRTEAFF. The CDR3 coding sequence is TGTGCCAGCAGTGAAGCGGCAGGGAGGACTGAAGCTTTCTTT.

The chain employs TRBV5-1 and TRBJ2-5; D not resolved. CDR3 size: 13 residues. The germline V gene encodes CDR1 SGHRS and CDR2 YFSETQ. Trimming stripped 0 bases from V and 5 bases from J, with 8 bases between. DNA of the CDR3: TGCGCCAGCAGCTTGGCCACCAAGGAGACCCAGTACTTC. Its translation: CASSLATKETQYF.